This T cell receptor (beta chain) appears in the sequencing data of a study of T cell repertoires in cytomegalovirus infection. V was trimmed by 4 bases and J by 3 bases, leaving 10 bases between them. The CDR3 consists of 13 residues. Looked up from germline, CDR1 is SGHVS and CDR2 is FNYEAQ. TCRdb redid the calling of the reads with MiXCR, one entry per CDR3 protein. The profile shows about 830,000 distinct CDR3 sequences, over 25% of them singletons. As concerns this clonotype: Its antigen remains unknown.

The TCR was taken from a human donor in good health (CMV status not recorded). Some clones in this sample may be carry-over from other donors' samples. The specimen was cultured CD8+ T cells from PBMCs, collected from culture after CMV antigen stimulation. The genes are TRBV7-6 and TRBJ2-7; TRBD1 is a possible D gene (5 bases). In nucleotides, the CDR3 is TGTGCCAGCAGCTCAAAGCAGGGCTACGAGCAGTACTTC. This sequence encodes CASSSKQGYEQYF.